Sequencing of this T cell receptor beta chain was carried out in a study of CDR3 diversity in severe acne. MiXCR, run by TCRdb on the PCR reads, gives a single entry per CDR3 protein. Of tens of thousands of distinct CDR3 sequences in the sample, 45% to 60% were seen once. This clonotype was picked up many times. The germline V gene has CDR1 MNHNY and CDR2 SVGAGI (reference sequence). After removal of 6 bases from V and 8 bases from J, the junction contained 9 bases not matched to a gene. This CDR3 is built from 16 residues. The sample consisted of blood. This TCR was sampled from a male donor in good health, without acne. This chain links TRBV6-6 with TRBJ2-1; 14 bases are shared with TRBD2. CDR3 in amino acids: CASRSPGLAGVDEQFF. CDR3 DNA: TGTGCCAGCAGATCGCCGGGACTAGCGGGGGTAGATGAGCAGTTCTTC.